This T cell receptor beta chain was sequenced during a study of blood T cells in healthy people across ages. Study findings and constraints: The lack of PBMC sorting stopped any conclusive naive versus antigen-experienced comparison. Possibly, changes in expanded clonotypes were confounded because donor CMV status was unknown.

This clonotype showed up just a few times. Its antigen remains unidentified. Through a sample-barcoded 5' primer and a J-beta primer mix, a second PCR was run for roughly 6 to 12 cycles. MiXCR, applied by TCRdb to the 5' RACE reads, yields one record per CDR3 protein. The data hold about 590,000 distinct CDR3 sequences, with about 30% observed a single time. The length of the CDR3 is 15 residues. The V gene lost 0 bases and the J gene lost 11 bases, with 20 bases spanning the gap. Germline V lookup: CDR1 SGHRS, CDR2 YFSETQ. The TCR was taken from a woman of 80 years or more in good health. Sequencing used blood. This chain links TRBV5-1 with TRBJ2-5; D is perhaps TRBD1 (5 bases). The CDR3 reads CASSLGRSGSNEQYF. CDR3 DNA sequence: TGCGCCAGCAGCTTGGGGCGTTCAGGGTCCAATGAGCAGTACTTC.